The 23 T cell receptor beta chains presented below share a single source sample, sequenced in a study of blood T cell repertoires in COVID-19. Sequencing used immunoSEQ multiplex PCR; TCRdb keeps in-frame clones, though not all of them. The sample consists of about 230,000 clones, around 80% of them appearing once. Material for sequencing was peripheral blood. Every receptor here comes from a man between 40 and 49 years old who had recovered from COVID-19.

The J gene is TRBJ1-2, the V gene TRBV27; TRBD1 aligns across 8 bases. Germline CDR1 MNHEY, CDR2 SMNVEV (reference sequence). This CDR3 contains 13 residues. J lost 13 bases, V lost 3 bases, and 10 bases had no gene match. In DNA form, the CDR3 reads TGTGCCAGCAGTTTCAACAGGGGGGGCAGCGGCACCTTC. Residues: CASSFNRGGSGTF.

The chain is built from TRBV6-5 and TRBJ2-5; 11 positions agree with TRBD2. Trimming removed 6 bases from V and 5 bases from J; junction bases left unmatched: 8. Looked up from germline, CDR1 is MNHEY and CDR2 is SVGAGI. The CDR3 contains 15 residues. The CDR3 sequence: CASRLAGGSEETQYF. In DNA form, the CDR3 reads TGTGCCAGCAGGCTAGCGGGGGGAAGCGAGGAGACCCAGTACTTC.

The CDR3 nucleotides are TGTGCCAGCAGCTTAGCGCAACAGGGGATCACAGATACGCAGTATTTT. Its translation: CASSLAQQGITDTQYF. The genes are TRBV7-8 and TRBJ2-3, with 7 nucleotides matching TRBD1. The CDR3 is 16 amino acids. Trimming removed 0 bases from V and 2 bases from J; junction bases left unmatched: 5. CDR1 SGHVS and CDR2 FQNEAQ come from the germline V gene.

The chain uses TRBV3-1 (or the pseudogene TRBV3-2) and TRBJ2-4; TRBD2 is a possible D gene (6 bases). In germline, CDR1 is LGHDT, CDR2 YNNKEL (reference sequence). The germline V and J ends were trimmed by 4 bases and 3 bases, with 19 bases remaining between them. CDR3 length equals 17 residues. This CDR3 is CASSLSLGPAGKNIQYF. The CDR3 DNA reads as TGTGCCAGCAGCCTCTCTCTGGGCCCAGCGGGCAAAAACATTCAGTACTTC.

This chain uses TRBV7-9 with TRBJ1-2; D is ambiguous. Germline CDR1 reads SEHNR; CDR2 reads FQNEAQ (reference sequence). The V gene lost 1 base and the J gene lost 8 bases, with 8 bases spanning the gap. The CDR3 length is 12 residues. Here the CDR3 DNA reads TGTGCCAGCAGCTTAGACGAGGGAGGCTACACCTTC. As protein: CASSLDEGGYTF.

The V gene is TRBV2, the J gene TRBJ2-5; the match to TRBD2 covers 7 bases. The CDR3 runs 15 residues. Trimming cost V 2 bases and J 1 base; bases outside gene matches: 4. CDR1 is SNHLY and CDR2 is FYNNEI in the germline V gene. The CDR3, as DNA: TGTGCCAGCAGTGAAATTTGGGGGGGCCAAGAGACCCAGTACTTC. Translated, it gives CASSEIWGGQETQYF.

The chain combines TRBV7-9 with TRBJ2-7; 15 nucleotides agree with TRBD2. CDR3 size: 17 residues. The junction had 5 bases not matched to a gene; V was cut back by 1 base and J by 4 bases. The germline gives CDR1 SEHNR, CDR2 FQNEAQ (reference sequence). The CDR3 DNA sequence: TGTGCCAGCAGCTTAGTGGGGACTAGCGGGAGGAAGTACGAGCAGTACTTC. Translation gives CASSLVGTSGRKYEQYF.

The chain combines TRBV4-1 with TRBJ2-2, with D possibly TRBD2 on 6 matching bases. V lost 3 bases and J lost 5, with 19 bases in between. Germline CDR1 reads MGHRA; CDR2 reads YSYEKL. The CDR3 extends over 17 amino acids. CDR3 region: CASSHPGGGGRTGELFF. DNA of the CDR3: TGCGCCAGCAGCCACCCCGGTGGGGGAGGAAGAACCGGGGAGCTGTTTTTT.

The CDR3 DNA is TGTGCCAGCAGCTTGTGGGGGCAGGGCACAGATACGCAGTATTTT. It is translated as CASSLWGQGTDTQYF. This chain joins TRBV7-2 and TRBJ2-3, with D possibly matching TRBD1 (6 bases). This CDR3 contains 15 residues. Germline CDR1 SGHTA, CDR2 FQGNSA. The ends were cut back, 3 bases at V and 1 base at J, with 11 bases in the middle.

The V call is TRBV5-5, the J call TRBJ2-7, with D possibly matching TRBD1 (6 bases). V dropped 4 bases and J dropped 0 bases, with 11 bases sitting between them. Germline CDR1 is SGHKS and CDR2 is YYEKEE (reference sequence). The CDR3 is 14 amino acids. The CDR3 DNA reads as TGTGCCAGCAGCACAGGACAGCTCTCCTACGAGCAGTACTTC. It specifies CASSTGQLSYEQYF. The full variable domain, its missing parts supplied by reference TRBV5-5 and TRBJ2-7, is DAGVTQSPTHLIKTRGQQVTLRCSPISGHKSVSWYQQVLGQGPQFIFQYYEKEERGRGNFPDRFSARQFPNYSSELNVNALLLGDSALYLCASSTGQLSYEQYFGPGTRLTVT.

The rearrangement links TRBV6-5 to TRBJ1-1; tentative D call: TRBD1 (6 bases). Trimming cost V 6 bases and J 4 bases, with 15 bases left between them. This CDR3 has 14 residues. Germline values: CDR1 MNHEY, CDR2 SVGAGI. The CDR3 sequence is CASSRATGFTEAFF. In nucleotides, the CDR3 is TGTGCCAGCAGCCGAGCTACAGGGTTCACTGAAGCTTTCTTT.

This clone has just one count. The gene calls are TRBV11-3 and TRBJ2-1; 14 bases align to TRBD2. V lost 8 bases to trimming and J lost 8 bases; unmatched junction nucleotides: 8. CDR3 size: 15 residues. In germline, CDR1 is SGHNT, CDR2 YENEEA. The CDR3, as DNA: TGTGCCAGCTCTCATGGGACTAGCGGGAGTGATGAGCAGTTCTTC. Amino acids: CASSHGTSGSDEQFF.

The V call is TRBV19, the J call TRBJ1-1; 7 positions match TRBD1. Germline loops: CDR1 LNHDA, CDR2 SQIVND (reference sequence). This CDR3 spans 14 amino acids. The V segment lost 3 bases and the J segment 7 bases; nucleotides outside the gene matches: 8. The CDR3 region has the DNA TGTGCCAGTAGTATGGGACAGCCCACCCGTGAAGCTTTCTTT. This translates into CASSMGQPTREAFF.

This clone was seen only once. The chain combines TRBV12-5 with TRBJ2-3, with a weak D call TRBD1 (6 bases). The CDR3 consists of 15 residues. V lost 8 bases and J 1 base, leaving 16 bases between the germline ends. CDR1 LGHNT and CDR2 FRNRAP come from the germline V gene. The CDR3 loop is CASLLVGAGTDTQYF. The CDR3 bases are TGTGCTAGTCTACTCGTGGGGGCCGGCACAGATACGCAGTATTTT.

A note on this clone: The sample carries other DNA sequences with the same CDR3. DNA of the CDR3: TGTGCCAGTAGTCTAAGGGGTATGACTGAAGCTTTCTTT. It specifies CASSLRGMTEAFF. This chain joins TRBV19 and TRBJ1-1; D perhaps matches TRBD1 (5 bases). CDR3 length equals 13 residues. Looked up from germline, CDR1 is LNHDA and CDR2 is SQIVND (reference sequence). Trimming removed 5 bases at V and 5 bases at J, with 12 bases between.

The rearrangement joins TRBV12-3 or TRBV12-4 to TRBJ2-1, with a weak D call TRBD2 (5 bases). V was cut by 5 bases and J by 9 bases, with 14 bases left in between. CDR3 length: 13 residues. CDR3 DNA sequence: TGTGCCAGCAGTATACTAGGTTGGGGTGAGCAGTTCTTC. Its translation: CASSILGWGEQFF.

The count of this clone is one. The rearrangement uses TRBV7-6 and TRBJ1-1, with D possibly being TRBD1 (5 bases). Per the germline V gene, CDR1 is SGHVS and CDR2 is FNYEAQ. V lost 7 bases, J lost 5 bases, and 17 bases lay in between. The CDR3 covers 14 residues. The CDR3 sequence: CASTSWGVGTEAFF. The DNA of the CDR3 is TGTGCCAGCACCTCCTGGGGGGTTGGGACTGAAGCTTTCTTT.

The V gene is TRBV5-6, the J gene TRBJ1-2; D call uncertain. Deletions cut 4 bases from V and 0 bases from J, with 4 bases between. The germline V gene has CDR1 SGHDT and CDR2 YYEEEE. CDR3 length: 12 amino acids. The CDR3 loop reads CASSPSNYGYTF. The DNA for the CDR3 is TGTGCCAGCAGCCCATCTAACTATGGCTACACCTTC.

The chain has TRBV5-4 and TRBJ2-7; 9 positions agree with TRBD2. CDR1 is SGHNT, CDR2 YYREEE, per germline (reference sequence). This CDR3 contains 15 residues. The V gene end was trimmed by 4 bases and the J gene end by 5 bases; junction bases not matched to a gene: 10. The chain's CDR3 is CASSPRGSGGNEQYF. In DNA, the CDR3 is TGTGCCAGCAGCCCTCGCGGTAGCGGGGGTAACGAGCAGTACTTC.

The V call is TRBV5-4, the J call TRBJ2-7; 11 bases are shared with TRBD2. With 5 bases clipped from V and 4 bases from J, the junction kept 8 bases outside the gene matches. Germline V CDR1 and CDR2: SGHNT, YYREEE (reference sequence). CDR3 size: 15 residues. CDR3 in DNA: TGTGCCAGCAGTGGGCTAGCGGGAGGCGGGTACGAGCAGTACTTC. Amino acids: CASSGLAGGGYEQYF.

The chain has TRBV27 and TRBJ2-1; weak D call: TRBD2 (7 bases). The CDR3 is 12 residues long. Trimming took off 6 bases at V and 9 bases at J, with 12 bases between the two ends. Germline-derived CDR1 and CDR2 are MNHEY and SMNVEV (reference sequence). The CDR3 nucleotides read TGTGCCAGCAGAGGGGGGGCCGCTGAGCAGTTCTTC. Its protein product is CASRGGAAEQFF.

The chain links TRBV9 to TRBJ2-1, with a tentative D call TRBD2 (7 bases). The CDR3 consists of 17 residues. Germline-derived CDR1 and CDR2 are SGDLS and YYNGEE. V lost 0 bases and J lost 3, with 16 bases in between. The CDR3 is CASSVAGGPGFYNEQFF. DNA of the CDR3: TGTGCCAGCAGCGTAGCCGGGGGGCCAGGGTTCTACAATGAGCAGTTCTTC. The full variable domain, in which reference TRBV9 and TRBJ2-1 provide the parts outside the CDR3, is DSGVTQTPKHLITATGQRVTLRCSPRSGDLSVYWYQQSLDQGLQFLIQYYNGEERAKGNILERFSAQQFPDLHSELNLSSLELGDSALYFCASSVAGGPGFYNEQFFGPGTRLTVL.

The rearrangement links TRBV9 to TRBJ1-2; D call uncertain. V was trimmed by 0 bases and J by 2 bases, leaving 11 bases between them. This CDR3 spans 15 amino acids. Looked up from germline, CDR1 is SGDLS and CDR2 is YYNGEE. CDR3 amino acids: CASSVAEGFNYGYTF. The CDR3 bases are TGTGCCAGCAGCGTAGCGGAGGGTTTCAACTATGGCTACACCTTC.